This T cell receptor beta chain was identified in a study of beta chain features in type 1 diabetes. In germline, CDR1 is SGHNT, CDR2 YYREEE (reference sequence). Trimming cost V 3 bases and J 5 bases; bases outside gene matches: 11. This CDR3 is built from 16 residues. Expressed TCRB transcripts were sequenced, since all the RNA that had been isolated was reverse transcribed. TCRdb's table, derived via immunoSEQ multiplex PCR, lists solely in-frame clones and lacks some. This table has some 200,000 clones, around 9.9% appearing once. The rearrangement uses TRBV5-4 and TRBJ2-5, with 9 bases fitting TRBD1. Material for sequencing was central memory CD4+ T cells from blood. The sequence was obtained from a man between 18 and 35 years old in good health. The CDR3 sequence is CASSSGRDREGETQYF. CDR3 coding DNA: TGTGCCAGCAGCTCCGGTCGGGACAGGGAGGGGGAGACCCAGTACTTC. Variable domain in full (rest from reference TRBV5-4 and TRBJ2-5): ETGVTQSPTHLIKTRGQQVTLRCSSQSGHNTVSWYQQALGQGPQFIFQYYREEENGRGNFPPRFSGLQFPNYSSELNVNALELDDSALYLCASSSGRDREGETQYFGPGTRLLVL.